The clone carrying this T cell receptor beta chain was seen ten or more times. Its specificity is unknown. The investigators amplified TCR beta CDR3 regions from RNA transcripts. HTBI primers were used for first-round RT-PCR of the TCR CDR3. Each CDR3 protein gets one entry after TCRdb re-called the multiplex PCR reads with MiXCR. Altogether around 500,000 distinct CDR3 sequences are present, about 15% being singletons, with the ten largest covering about 29%. This sample is part of a study of T cells in Graves' hyperthyroidism and ophthalmopathy. PBMCs were obtained from approximately 10 ml fresh peripheral blood. Trimming left V 3 bases short and J 6 bases short, with 16 bases between. The CDR3 is 15 residues long. Per germline, CDR1 LGHDT and CDR2 YNNKEL (reference sequence). Points from the study as a whole: Stable hyperthyroidism was separated from ophthalmopathy by a model based on 13 V-J features. Most clonotypes that expanded in the thyroid above 0.001 also showed up in blood.

This receptor was taken from a woman in her twenties or thirties with Graves' ophthalmopathy. The chain is built from TRBV3-1 and TRBJ2-3; perhaps TRBD2 as D (6 bases). Sequencing was performed on blood. Here the CDR3 DNA reads TGTGCCAGCAGCCACAGTGGCGGGGAAGACGATACGCAGTATTTT. Amino acid sequence: CASSHSGGEDDTQYF.